This T cell receptor beta chain was observed in a study of prognosis after radiotherapy for stage I lung cancer. Study results and caveats: Reduced Shannon entropy following stereotactic body radiation therapy was recorded in patients who developed distant metastases.

Turning to this clonotype: What it binds is not known. This may stem from a read error, because a much larger clone lies one nucleotide away.

This CDR3 spans 18 amino acids. Per the germline V gene, CDR1 is DFQATT and CDR2 is SNEGSKA (reference sequence). At both of two time points, about 6 milliliters of peripheral blood were drawn. Amplification of the TCR beta CDR3 (from genomic DNA) was done by two-round multiplex PCR. It was primers specific to each TRBV and TRBJ gene that first-round PCR used. In the second PCR round, amplification relied on universal primers. TCRdb reprocessed the multiplex PCR reads via MiXCR and lists one record per CDR3 protein. The profile covers around 31,000 distinct CDR3 sequences, with about 30% appearing a single time and about 33% taken by the ten largest.

Here the sequenced sample was PBMCs, taken before or after stereotactic body radiation therapy (not recorded which). This TCR was sampled from a donor aged 50 or older with non-small cell lung cancer. V and J are TRBV20-1 and TRBJ2-1; 12 bases fit TRBD2. The CDR3 loop reads CSATTSGRGVATNNEHFF. CDR3 DNA sequence: TGCAGTGCGACGACTAGCGGGAGAGGGGTGGCTACTAACAATGAGCATTTCTTC.